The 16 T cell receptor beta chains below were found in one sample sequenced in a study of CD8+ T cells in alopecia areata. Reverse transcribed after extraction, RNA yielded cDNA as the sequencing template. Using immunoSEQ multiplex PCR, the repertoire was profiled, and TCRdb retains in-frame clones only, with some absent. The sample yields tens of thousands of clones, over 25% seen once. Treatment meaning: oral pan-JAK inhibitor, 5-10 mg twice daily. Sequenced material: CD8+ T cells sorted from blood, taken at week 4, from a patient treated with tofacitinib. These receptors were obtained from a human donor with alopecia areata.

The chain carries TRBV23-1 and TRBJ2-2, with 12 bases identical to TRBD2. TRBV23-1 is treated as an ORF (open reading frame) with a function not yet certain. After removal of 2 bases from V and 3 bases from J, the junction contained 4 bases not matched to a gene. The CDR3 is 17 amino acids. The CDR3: CASSQPGLAGYTGELFF. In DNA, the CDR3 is TGCGCCAGCAGTCAACCGGGACTAGCGGGCTACACCGGGGAGCTGTTTTTT.

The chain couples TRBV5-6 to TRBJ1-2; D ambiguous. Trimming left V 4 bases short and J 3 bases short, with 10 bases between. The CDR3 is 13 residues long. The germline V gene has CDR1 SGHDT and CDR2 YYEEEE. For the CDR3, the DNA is TGTGCCAGCAGCCCAAGGGCCCACTATGGCTACACCTTC. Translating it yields CASSPRAHYGYTF.

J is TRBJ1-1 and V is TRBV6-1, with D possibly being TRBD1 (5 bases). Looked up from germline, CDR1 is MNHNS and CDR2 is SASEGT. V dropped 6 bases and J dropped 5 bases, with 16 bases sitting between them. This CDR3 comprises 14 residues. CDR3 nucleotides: TGTGCCAGCAGCCCAACCCCCGGGGCGACTGAAGCTTTCTTT. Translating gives CASSPTPGATEAFF.

CDR3 sequence reads: CASSLEGGETQYF. CDR3 sequence (DNA): TGTGCCAGCAGTTTAGAGGGGGGGGAGACCCAGTACTTC. The genes are TRBV28 and TRBJ2-5; D is perhaps TRBD2 (7 bases). Germline V gives CDR1 MDHEN, CDR2 SYDVKM. This CDR3 is built from 13 residues. V was clipped by 2 bases and J by 5 bases, with 9 bases between them. The variable domain in full, with the rest retrieved from reference TRBV28 and TRBJ2-5, is DVKVTQSSRYLVKRTGEKVFLECVQDMDHENMFWYRQDPGLGLRLIYFSYDVKMKEKGDIPEGYSVSREKKERFSLILESASTNQTSMYLCASSLEGGETQYFGPGTRLLVL.

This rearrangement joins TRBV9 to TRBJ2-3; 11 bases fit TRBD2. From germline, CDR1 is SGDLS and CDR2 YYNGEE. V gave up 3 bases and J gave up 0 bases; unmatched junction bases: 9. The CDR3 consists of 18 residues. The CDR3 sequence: CASSGHSRTSGSTDTQYF. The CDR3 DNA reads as TGTGCCAGCAGCGGTCACTCCCGGACTAGCGGGAGCACAGATACGCAGTATTTT.

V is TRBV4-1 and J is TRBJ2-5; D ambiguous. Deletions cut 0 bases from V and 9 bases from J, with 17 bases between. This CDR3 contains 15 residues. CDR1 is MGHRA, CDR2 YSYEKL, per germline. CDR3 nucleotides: TGCGCCAGCAGCCAAGATTTAGTGGCCCCGGGTGCCCAGTACTTC. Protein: CASSQDLVAPGAQYF.

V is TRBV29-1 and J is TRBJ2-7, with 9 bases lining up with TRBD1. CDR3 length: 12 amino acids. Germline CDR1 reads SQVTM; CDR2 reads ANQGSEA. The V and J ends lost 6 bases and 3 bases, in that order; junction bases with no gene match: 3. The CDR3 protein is CSVTGQGYEQYF. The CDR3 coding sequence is TGCAGCGTGACGGGACAGGGCTACGAGCAGTACTTC.

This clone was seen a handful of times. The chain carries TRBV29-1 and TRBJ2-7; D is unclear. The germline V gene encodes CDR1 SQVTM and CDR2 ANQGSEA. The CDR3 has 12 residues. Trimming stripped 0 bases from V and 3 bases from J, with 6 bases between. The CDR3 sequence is CSVEDPVYEQYF. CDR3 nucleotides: TGCAGCGTTGAAGATCCGGTCTACGAGCAGTACTTC.

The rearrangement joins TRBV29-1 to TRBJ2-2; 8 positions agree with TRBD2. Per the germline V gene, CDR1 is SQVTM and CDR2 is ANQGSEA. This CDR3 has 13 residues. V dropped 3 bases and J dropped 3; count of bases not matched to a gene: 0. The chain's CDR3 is CSVDGGDTGELFF. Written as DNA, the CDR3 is TGCAGCGTTGACGGGGGGGACACCGGGGAGCTGTTTTTT.

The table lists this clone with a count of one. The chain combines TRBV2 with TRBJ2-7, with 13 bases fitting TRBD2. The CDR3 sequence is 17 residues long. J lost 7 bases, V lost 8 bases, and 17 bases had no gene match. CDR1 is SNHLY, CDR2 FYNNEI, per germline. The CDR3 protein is CASLDPGLAGRQREQYF. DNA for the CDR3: TGTGCCAGCCTGGATCCGGGACTAGCGGGAAGGCAGCGAGAGCAGTACTTC.

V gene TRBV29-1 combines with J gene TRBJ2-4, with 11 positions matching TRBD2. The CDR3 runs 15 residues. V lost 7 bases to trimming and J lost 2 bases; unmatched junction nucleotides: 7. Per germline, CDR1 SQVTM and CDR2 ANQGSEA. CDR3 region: CSGYGTSGSKNIQYF. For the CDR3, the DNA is TGCAGCGGATACGGGACTAGCGGATCCAAAAACATTCAGTACTTC.

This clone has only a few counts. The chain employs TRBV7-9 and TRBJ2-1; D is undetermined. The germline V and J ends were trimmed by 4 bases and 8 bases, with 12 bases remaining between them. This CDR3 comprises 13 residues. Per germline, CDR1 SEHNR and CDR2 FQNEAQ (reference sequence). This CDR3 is CASSSSARDEQFF. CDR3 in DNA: TGTGCCAGCAGCTCCAGCGCTAGGGATGAGCAGTTCTTC.

The CDR3 is CASSYSRDQGDFEAFF. DNA of the CDR3: TGTGCCAGCAGTTACTCGAGGGATCAGGGGGATTTTGAAGCTTTCTTT. V usage is TRBV6-5 and J usage is TRBJ1-1, with 7 bases identical to TRBD1. The ends lost 0 bases at V and 7 bases at J; junction bases unmatched: 11. Germline V gene sequence: CDR1 MNHEY, CDR2 SVGAGI. There are 16 residues in the CDR3.

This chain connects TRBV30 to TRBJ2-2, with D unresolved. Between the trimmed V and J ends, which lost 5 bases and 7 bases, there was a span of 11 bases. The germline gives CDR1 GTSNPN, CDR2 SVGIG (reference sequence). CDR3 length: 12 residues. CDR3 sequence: CAWPNGVGELFF. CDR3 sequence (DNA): TGTGCCTGGCCAAATGGGGTCGGGGAGCTGTTTTTT.

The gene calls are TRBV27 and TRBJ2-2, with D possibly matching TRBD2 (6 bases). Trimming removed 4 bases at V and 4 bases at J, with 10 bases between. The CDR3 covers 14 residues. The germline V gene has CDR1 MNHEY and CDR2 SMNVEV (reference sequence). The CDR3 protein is CASSSGLSTGELFF. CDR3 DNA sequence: TGTGCCAGCAGTTCGGGACTGTCCACCGGGGAGCTGTTTTTT.

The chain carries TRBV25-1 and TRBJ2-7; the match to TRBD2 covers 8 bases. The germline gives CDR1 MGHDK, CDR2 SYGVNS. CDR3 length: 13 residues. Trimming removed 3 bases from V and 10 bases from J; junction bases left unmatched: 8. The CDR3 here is CASSDILAETQYF. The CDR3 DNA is TGTGCCAGCAGTGATATACTAGCGGAAACCCAGTACTTC.